The TCR beta chain under discussion was sequenced for a study of control samples from healthy donors and cancer patients. The method was immunoSEQ multiplex PCR; TCRdb's version includes in-frame clones alone and lacks a portion of them. The sample lists approximately 140,000 clones, roughly 91% seen once, with over 6.5% in the top ten. Germline trimming cut 0 bases from V and 5 bases from J; bases unmatched to any gene: 6. CDR3 length: 16 amino acids. Germline V gives CDR1 SGHNT, CDR2 YYREEE (reference sequence). The sequenced sample consisted of PBMCs. The chain recombines TRBV5-4 with TRBJ2-1; 9 nucleotides line up with TRBD1. This TCR came from a man over 45 with head and neck cancer. The CDR3 DNA sequence: TGTGCCAGCAGCTTGGGCCGGGACAGGGCGAACAATGAGCAGTTCTTC. Protein sequence: CASSLGRDRANNEQFF.